Below, 17 T cell receptor beta chains from the same sample are listed, as sequenced in a study of T cell responses to AZD1222 COVID-19 vaccine. The protocol was immunoSEQ multiplex PCR, while the TCRdb copy is restricted to in-frame clones and leaves out a portion. The data contain over 130,000 clones, about 92% of them singletons. The input for sequencing was peripheral blood, taken on day 0 of AZD1222 vaccination. The origin of the receptors is an adult in good health.

This chain uses TRBV9 with TRBJ1-4; TRBD1 matches 8 bases. V was clipped by 3 bases and J by 8 bases; unmatched bases: 12. This CDR3 region has 16 residues. From germline, CDR1 is SGDLS and CDR2 YYNGEE. The CDR3 bases are TGTGCCAGCAGCGCAGGAGGGACAGGAGAAGAGGAAAAACTGTTTTTT. This translates into CASSAGGTGEEEKLFF.

This chain uses TRBV18 with TRBJ2-5; 8 nucleotides match TRBD1. The CDR3 is made up of 15 amino acids. The ends lost 2 bases at V and 5 bases at J; junction bases unmatched: 7. Germline CDR1 is KGHSH and CDR2 is LQKENI. CDR3 amino acids: CASSPDRGNSETQYF. Here the CDR3 DNA reads TGTGCCAGCTCACCAGACAGGGGTAATTCGGAGACCCAGTACTTC.

The rearrangement joins TRBV5-1 to TRBJ1-2, with D unresolved. Germline V gene lookup returns CDR1 SGHRS and CDR2 YFSETQ. This CDR3 is 15 amino acids long. The V end was cut by 4 bases, the J end by 1 base, with 14 bases between. The CDR3 DNA is TGCGCCAGCAGCCCCGTTGGGGTATTTAACTATGGCTACACCTTC. It specifies CASSPVGVFNYGYTF.

The chain employs TRBV18 and TRBJ2-7; a possible D gene is TRBD2 (6 bases). Germline-derived CDR1 and CDR2 are KGHSH and LQKENI. V lost 2 bases and J lost 2, with 13 bases in between. This CDR3 has 15 residues. CDR3 residues: CASSPMGGAAYEQYF. DNA for the CDR3: TGTGCCAGCTCACCAATGGGCGGGGCTGCCTACGAGCAGTACTTC.

The rearrangement joins TRBV19 to TRBJ1-1; D unresolved. V was clipped by 5 bases and J by 1 base, with 14 bases between them. In germline, CDR1 is LNHDA, CDR2 SQIVND (reference sequence). The CDR3 sequence is 15 residues long. CDR3 loop: CASSPDRGGNTEAFF. The CDR3 bases are TGTGCCAGTAGTCCCGACCGTGGAGGGAACACTGAAGCTTTCTTT.

V and J are TRBV29-1 and TRBJ1-2; D gene uncertain. CDR1 is SQVTM and CDR2 is ANQGSEA in the germline V gene. The V end lost 7 bases, the J end lost 0 bases, and 15 bases lay between the germline ends. The CDR3 sequence is 14 residues long. The CDR3 coding sequence is TGCAGCGCCCAAGAGACGGCGGCTAACTATGGCTACACCTTC. Amino acids: CSAQETAANYGYTF.

The J gene is TRBJ1-2, the V gene TRBV28; 9 nucleotides align to TRBD1. The V gene end was trimmed by 8 bases and the J gene end by 1 base; junction bases not matched to a gene: 8. The CDR3 spans 15 residues. Looked up from germline, CDR1 is MDHEN and CDR2 is SYDVKM. CDR3 protein: CASRDRDYFNYGYTF. The CDR3 region has the DNA TGTGCCAGCCGGGACAGGGATTACTTTAACTATGGCTACACCTTC.

The chain combines TRBV27 with TRBJ2-1; D possibly corresponds to TRBD1 (5 bases). Germline V gives CDR1 MNHEY, CDR2 SMNVEV (reference sequence). The V and J ends lost 7 bases and 4 bases respectively, with 14 bases between them. The CDR3 consists of 14 residues. The chain's CDR3 is CASNPLGPYNEQFF. CDR3 DNA sequence: TGTGCCAGCAACCCATTGGGGCCTTACAATGAGCAGTTCTTC.

This clone was detected only once. This chain links TRBV3-1 (or the pseudogene TRBV3-2) with TRBJ2-2; D gene ambiguous. Between the trimmed V and J ends, which lost 4 bases and 4 bases, there was a span of 10 bases. Germline V CDR1 and CDR2: LGHDT, YNNKEL (reference sequence). This CDR3 spans 14 amino acids. The CDR3 nucleotides read TGTGCCAGCAGCCCCCGTGGCTCCACCGGGGAGCTGTTTTTT. It translates to CASSPRGSTGELFF.

The chain uses TRBV12-5 and TRBJ1-3, with 9 bases lining up with TRBD1. V dropped 1 base and J dropped 4; count of bases not matched to a gene: 2. The length of the CDR3 is 15 residues. In germline, CDR1 is LGHNT, CDR2 FRNRAP. CDR3 sequence: CASGLGQGDGNTIYF. Here the CDR3 DNA reads TGTGCTAGTGGTTTGGGACAGGGGGACGGAAACACCATATATTTT.

V gene TRBV10-3 combines with J gene TRBJ1-2, with D hard to call. The V end lost 4 bases, the J end lost 1 base, and 4 bases lay between the germline ends. CDR1 ENHRY and CDR2 SYGVKD come from the germline V gene. The CDR3 length is 12 residues. The CDR3 nucleotides are TGTGCCATCAGTGCGAATAACTATGGCTACACCTTC. This sequence encodes CAISANNYGYTF.

The V and J genes are TRBV5-8 and TRBJ2-1; D is undetermined. CDR3 length: 12 amino acids. Germline V gene lookup returns CDR1 SGHTS and CDR2 YDEGEE. V was shortened by 0 bases and J by 6 bases, with 4 bases between the two germline ends. The DNA of the CDR3 is TGTGCCAGCAGCTTGGCCCCCAATGAGCAGTTCTTC. Translated: CASSLAPNEQFF.

The chain uses TRBV5-1 and TRBJ2-1; no clear D gene. Germline V gives CDR1 SGHRS, CDR2 YFSETQ. There are 15 residues in the CDR3. V was shortened by 4 bases and J by 1 base, with 12 bases between the two germline ends. CDR3 coding DNA: TGCGCCAGCAGCCGCTTAGGTCCTTCCTACAATGAGCAGTTCTTC. Its translation: CASSRLGPSYNEQFF.

A single count supports this clone. The chain has TRBV6-5 and TRBJ2-7, with 9 bases matching TRBD2. CDR3 length: 12 amino acids. CDR1 and CDR2 from the germline V gene are MNHEY and SVGAGI. The junction had 10 bases not matched to a gene; V was cut back by 6 bases and J by 13 bases. CDR3 region: CASRGIAGVIYF. DNA of the CDR3: TGTGCCAGCAGGGGGATAGCGGGAGTAATATACTTC.

This clone has only a few counts. The rearrangement joins TRBV2 to TRBJ1-5, with a weak D call TRBD1 (6 bases). Germline CDR1 and CDR2: SNHLY and FYNNEI. CDR3 length: 17 amino acids. Trimming removed 2 bases from V and 2 bases from J, with 16 bases in between. The CDR3 is CASSEIRGAIGNQPQHF. Written as DNA, the CDR3 is TGTGCCAGCAGTGAAATACGGGGGGCGATTGGCAATCAGCCCCAGCATTTT. Full variable domain (missing parts from reference TRBV2 and TRBJ1-5): EPEVTQTPSHQVTQMGQEVILRCVPISNHLYFYWYRQILGQKVEFLVSFYNNEISEKSEIFDDQFSVERPDGSNFTLKIRSTKLEDSAMYFCASSEIRGAIGNQPQHFGDGTRLSIL.

The chain carries TRBV19 and TRBJ2-7, with unresolved D. V lost 2 bases to trimming and J lost 3 bases, with 8 bases between them. The germline gives CDR1 LNHDA, CDR2 SQIVND (reference sequence). This CDR3 contains 13 residues. The CDR3 sequence: CASSISANYEQYF. CDR3 coding DNA: TGTGCCAGTAGTATATCTGCCAACTACGAGCAGTACTTC. Complete variable domain (other parts from reference TRBV19 and TRBJ2-7): DGGITQSPKYLFRKEGQNVTLSCEQNLNHDAMYWYRQDPGQGLRLIYYSQIVNDFQKGDIAEGYSVSREKKESFPLTVTSAQKNPTAFYLCASSISANYEQYFGPGTRLTVT.

The gene calls are TRBV11-2 and TRBJ2-7, with 7 bases that match TRBD2. Germline CDR1 and CDR2: SGHAT and FQNNGV. CDR3 length equals 12 residues. The junction had 5 bases not matched to a gene; V was cut back by 5 bases and J by 7 bases. For the CDR3, the DNA is TGTGCCAGCAGCCAATACGGGGGGGAGCAGTACTTC. Amino acid sequence: CASSQYGGEQYF. Looking up the rest from reference TRBV11-2 and TRBJ2-7 gives the full variable domain: EAGVAQSPRYKIIEKRQSVAFWCNPISGHATLYWYQQILGQGPKLLIQFQNNGVVDDSQLPKDRFSAERLKGVDSTLKIQPAKLEDSAVYLCASSQYGGEQYFGPGTRLTVT.